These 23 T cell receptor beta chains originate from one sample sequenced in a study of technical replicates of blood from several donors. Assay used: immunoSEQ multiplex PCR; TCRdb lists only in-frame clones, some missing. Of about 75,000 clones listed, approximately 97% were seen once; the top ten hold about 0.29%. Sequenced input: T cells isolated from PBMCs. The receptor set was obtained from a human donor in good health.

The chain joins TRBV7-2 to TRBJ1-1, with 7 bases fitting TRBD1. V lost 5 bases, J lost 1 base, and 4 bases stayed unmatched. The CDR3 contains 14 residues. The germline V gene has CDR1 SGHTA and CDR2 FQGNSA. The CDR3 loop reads CASSPWDRNTEAFF. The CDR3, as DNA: TGTGCCAGCAGCCCCTGGGACAGGAACACTGAAGCTTTCTTT. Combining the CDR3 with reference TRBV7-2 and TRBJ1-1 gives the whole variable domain GAGVSQSPSNKVTEKGKDVELRCDPISGHTALYWYRQSLGQGLEFLIYFQGNSAPDKSGLPSDRFSAERTGGSVSTLTIQRTQQEDSAVYLCASSPWDRNTEAFFGQGTRLTVV.

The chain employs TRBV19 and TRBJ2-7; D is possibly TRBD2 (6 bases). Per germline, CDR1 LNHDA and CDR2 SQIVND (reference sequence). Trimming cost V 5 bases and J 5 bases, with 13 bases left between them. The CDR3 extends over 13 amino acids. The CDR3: CASSVGGMNEQYF. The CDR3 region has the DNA TGTGCCAGTAGTGTTGGAGGGATGAACGAGCAGTACTTC.

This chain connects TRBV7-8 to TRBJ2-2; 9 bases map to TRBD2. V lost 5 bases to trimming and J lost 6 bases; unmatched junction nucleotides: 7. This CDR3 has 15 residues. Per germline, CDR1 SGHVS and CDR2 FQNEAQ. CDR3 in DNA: TGTGCCAGCAGCGCAATTAGCGGGAGCGCCGGGGAGCTGTTTTTT. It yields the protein CASSAISGSAGELFF.

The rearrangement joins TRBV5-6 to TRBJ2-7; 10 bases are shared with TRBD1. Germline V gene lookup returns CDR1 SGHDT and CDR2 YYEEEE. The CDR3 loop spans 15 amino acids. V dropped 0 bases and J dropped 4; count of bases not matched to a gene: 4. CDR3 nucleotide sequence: TGTGCCAGCAGCTTGGGGTTGGGACAGGGGTACGAGCAGTACTTC. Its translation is CASSLGLGQGYEQYF.

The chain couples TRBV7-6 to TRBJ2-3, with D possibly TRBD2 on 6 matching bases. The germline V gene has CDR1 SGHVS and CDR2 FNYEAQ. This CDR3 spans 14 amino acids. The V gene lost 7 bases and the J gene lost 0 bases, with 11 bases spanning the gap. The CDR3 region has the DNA TGTGCCAGCAAAAAGGGACTGAGCACAGATACGCAGTATTTT. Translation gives CASKKGLSTDTQYF.

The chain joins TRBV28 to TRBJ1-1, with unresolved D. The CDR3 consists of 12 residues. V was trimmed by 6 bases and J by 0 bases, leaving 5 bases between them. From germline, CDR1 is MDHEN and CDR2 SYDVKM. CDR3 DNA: TGTGCCAGCAGATCAGTGAACACTGAAGCTTTCTTT. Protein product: CASRSVNTEAFF.

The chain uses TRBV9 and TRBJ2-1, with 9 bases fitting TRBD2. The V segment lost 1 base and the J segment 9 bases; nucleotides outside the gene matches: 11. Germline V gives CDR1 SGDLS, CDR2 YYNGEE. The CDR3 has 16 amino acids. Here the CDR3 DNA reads TGTGCCAGCAGCGTAACTACTAGCGGGCCTGGGGTTGAGCAGTTCTTC. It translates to CASSVTTSGPGVEQFF.

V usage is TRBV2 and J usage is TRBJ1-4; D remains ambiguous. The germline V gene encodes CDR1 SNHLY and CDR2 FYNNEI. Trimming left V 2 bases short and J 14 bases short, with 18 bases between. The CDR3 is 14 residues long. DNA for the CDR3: TGTGCCAGCAGTGAACTGCGGAGCAGCGGAACTCTGTTTTTT. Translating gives CASSELRSSGTLFF.

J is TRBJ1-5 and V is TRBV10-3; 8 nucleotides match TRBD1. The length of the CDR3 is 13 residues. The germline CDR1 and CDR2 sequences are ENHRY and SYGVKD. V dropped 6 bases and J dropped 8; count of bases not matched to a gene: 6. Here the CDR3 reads CAIRAGGTEPQHF. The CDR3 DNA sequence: TGTGCCATCAGAGCAGGGGGCACAGAGCCCCAGCATTTT.

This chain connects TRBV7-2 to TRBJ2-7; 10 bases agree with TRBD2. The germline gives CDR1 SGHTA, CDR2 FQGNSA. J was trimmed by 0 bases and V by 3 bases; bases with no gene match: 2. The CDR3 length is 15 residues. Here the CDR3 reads CASSFSGGASYEQYF. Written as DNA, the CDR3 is TGTGCCAGCAGCTTCAGCGGGGGGGCCTCCTACGAGCAGTACTTC.

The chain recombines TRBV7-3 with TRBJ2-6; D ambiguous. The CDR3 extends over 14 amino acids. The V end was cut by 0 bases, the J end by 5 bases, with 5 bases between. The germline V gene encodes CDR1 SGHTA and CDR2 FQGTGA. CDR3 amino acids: CASSLTAWANVLTF. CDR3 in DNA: TGTGCCAGCAGCTTAACAGCCTGGGCCAACGTCCTGACTTTC.

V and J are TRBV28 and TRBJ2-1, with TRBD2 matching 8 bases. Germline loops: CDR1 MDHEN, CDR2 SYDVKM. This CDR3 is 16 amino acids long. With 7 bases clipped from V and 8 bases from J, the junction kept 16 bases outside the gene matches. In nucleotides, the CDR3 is TGTGCCAGCATTAAGACTAGCGTCATCGGAGGGGATGAGCAGTTCTTC. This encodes CASIKTSVIGGDEQFF.

CDR3 sequence (DNA): TGTGCCAGCAGCTCGACAGGGGAGGTAACAGATACGCAGTATTTT. Translation: CASSSTGEVTDTQYF. This chain connects TRBV28 to TRBJ2-3; 8 nucleotides line up with TRBD1. This CDR3 has 15 amino acids. Per the germline V gene, CDR1 is MDHEN and CDR2 is SYDVKM. The junction had 8 bases not matched to a gene; V was cut back by 6 bases and J by 3 bases.

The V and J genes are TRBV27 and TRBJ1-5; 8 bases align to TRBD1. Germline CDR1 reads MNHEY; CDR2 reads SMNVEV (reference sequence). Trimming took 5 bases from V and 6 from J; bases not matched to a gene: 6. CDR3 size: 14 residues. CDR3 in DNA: TGTGCCAGCAGTCCAAGGACAGGGCTTCAGCCCCAGCATTTT. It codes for CASSPRTGLQPQHF.

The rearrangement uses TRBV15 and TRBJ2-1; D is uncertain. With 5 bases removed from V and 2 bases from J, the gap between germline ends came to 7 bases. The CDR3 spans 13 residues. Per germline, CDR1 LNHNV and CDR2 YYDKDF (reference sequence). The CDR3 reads CATSHLPYNEQFF. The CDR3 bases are TGTGCCACCAGCCATCTACCCTACAATGAGCAGTTCTTC.

This CDR3 is CASSQQGQGSYEQYF. The CDR3 region has the DNA TGCGCCAGCAGCCAACAAGGACAGGGGTCCTACGAGCAGTACTTC. The J gene is TRBJ2-7, the V gene TRBV4-1, with 9 bases fitting TRBD1. Trimming at V came to 2 bases and at J to 1 base, leaving 3 bases not matched to a gene. The CDR3 is made up of 15 amino acids. CDR1 MGHRA and CDR2 YSYEKL come from the germline V gene.

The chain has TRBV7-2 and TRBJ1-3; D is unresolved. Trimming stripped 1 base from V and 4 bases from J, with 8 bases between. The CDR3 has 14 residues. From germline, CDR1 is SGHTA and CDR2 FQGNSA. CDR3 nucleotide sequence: TGTGCCAGCAGCTTAGTCTTATCCGGAAACACCATATATTTT. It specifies CASSLVLSGNTIYF.

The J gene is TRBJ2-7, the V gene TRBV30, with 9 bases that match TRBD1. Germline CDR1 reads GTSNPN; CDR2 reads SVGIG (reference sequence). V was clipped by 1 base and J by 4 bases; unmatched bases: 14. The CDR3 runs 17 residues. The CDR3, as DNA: TGTGCCTGGAGTGGCCCCAAGGACAGGGGATACTCATACGAGCAGTACTTC. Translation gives CAWSGPKDRGYSYEQYF.

The CDR3: CSTRQGATNEQFF. The CDR3 DNA reads TGCAGCACAAGACAGGGGGCAACGAATGAGCAGTTCTTC. This chain uses TRBV29-1 with TRBJ2-1, with 10 bases identical to TRBD1. Trimming cost V 8 bases and J 7 bases; bases outside gene matches: 8. CDR3 size: 13 residues. CDR1 and CDR2 (germline): SQVTM, ANQGSEA.

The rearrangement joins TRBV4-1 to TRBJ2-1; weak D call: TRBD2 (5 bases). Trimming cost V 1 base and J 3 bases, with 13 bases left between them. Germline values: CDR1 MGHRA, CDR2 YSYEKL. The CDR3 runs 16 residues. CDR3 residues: CASSQVMAGGYNEQFF. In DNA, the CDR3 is TGCGCCAGCAGCCAAGTTATGGCGGGCGGCTACAATGAGCAGTTCTTC.

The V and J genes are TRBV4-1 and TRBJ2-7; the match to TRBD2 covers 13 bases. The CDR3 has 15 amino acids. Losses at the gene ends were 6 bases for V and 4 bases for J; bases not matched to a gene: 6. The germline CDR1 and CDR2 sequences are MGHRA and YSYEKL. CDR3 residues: CASSSRLAGGYEQYF. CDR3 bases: TGCGCCAGCAGTTCGAGACTAGCGGGAGGATACGAGCAGTACTTC.

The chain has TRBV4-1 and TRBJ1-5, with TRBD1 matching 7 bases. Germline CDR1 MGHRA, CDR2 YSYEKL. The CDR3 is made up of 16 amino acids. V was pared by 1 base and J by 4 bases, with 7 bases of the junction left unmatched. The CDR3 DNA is TGCGCCAGCAGCCAAGGACAGGGACTGAATAATCAGCCCCAGCATTTT. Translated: CASSQGQGLNNQPQHF.

The CDR3 DNA sequence: TGTGCCAGCAGCTCTTCAGGTTACGGAAACACCATATATTTT. As protein: CASSSSGYGNTIYF. This chain connects TRBV28 to TRBJ1-3; no clear D gene. V lost 6 bases and J lost 4, with 13 bases in between. This CDR3 is built from 14 residues. Germline V gene lookup returns CDR1 MDHEN and CDR2 SYDVKM.